The 28 T cell receptor beta chains in this list originate from one sample, sequenced in a study of T cell responses to AZD1222 COVID-19 vaccine. This table comes from immunoSEQ multiplex PCR, and its TCRdb copy is limited to in-frame clones, with some not included. The table records fewer than 130,000 clones, just under 95% of them present only once. The source material was peripheral blood, sampled on day 0 of AZD1222 vaccination. These receptors all stem from an adult in good health.

The chain recombines TRBV4-1 with TRBJ2-6, with D perhaps matching TRBD1 or TRBD2 (6 bases each). Per the germline V gene, CDR1 is MGHRA and CDR2 is YSYEKL. V was pared by 1 base and J by 4 bases, with 8 bases between. The CDR3 extends over 15 amino acids. DNA for the CDR3: TGCGCCAGCAGCCAAGCGGGGGCGGGGGCCAACGTCCTGACTTTC. Its translation is CASSQAGAGANVLTF.

The chain employs TRBV6-1 and TRBJ1-6; D gene uncertain. The ends were cut back, 2 bases at V and 7 bases at J, with 15 bases in the middle. The CDR3 spans 16 residues. The germline V gene has CDR1 MNHNS and CDR2 SASEGT. The CDR3 DNA reads TGTGCCAGCAGTGAATTCGAGGGCATACCAAATTCACCCCTCCACTTT. This encodes CASSEFEGIPNSPLHF.

V is TRBV2 and J is TRBJ1-5, with 7 bases that match TRBD1. Per germline, CDR1 SNHLY and CDR2 FYNNEI. This CDR3 is 14 amino acids long. J was trimmed by 2 bases and V by 8 bases; bases with no gene match: 6. The CDR3 nucleotides read TGTGCCAGCGTCCGCGGGACAGGCAATCAGCCCCAGCATTTT. Its translation: CASVRGTGNQPQHF.

The CDR3 region is CASSLWGDTQYF. In DNA form, the CDR3 reads TGTGCCAGCAGCTTATGGGGAGATACGCAGTATTTT. V gene TRBV7-2 combines with J gene TRBJ2-3; no clear D gene. Germline CDR1 is SGHTA and CDR2 is FQGNSA. V lost 2 bases, J lost 5 bases, and 5 bases lay in between. CDR3 length: 12 amino acids.

The chain joins TRBV14 to TRBJ1-1; a weak D match, TRBD1 (6 bases). V lost 2 bases to trimming and J lost 1 base, with 11 bases between them. The CDR3 loop spans 15 amino acids. CDR1 and CDR2 from the germline V gene are SGHDN and FVKESK. The CDR3 protein is CASSQLGHRNTEAFF. CDR3 bases: TGTGCCAGCAGCCAACTGGGACACCGGAACACTGAAGCTTTCTTT.

This clone was detected only once. Because the CDR3's place on the DNA is in doubt, the DNA is left out and the CDR3 is given as listed by TCRdb. The chain joins TRBV6-5 to TRBJ2-1; the DNA was not compared with TRBD2, the D call given in the table. CDR1 is MNHEY and CDR2 is SVGAGI in the germline V gene. The length of the CDR3 is 14 amino acids, counting both ends. The CDR3 protein is CASSYVGEGTPRFF.

The chain joins TRBV7-9 to TRBJ2-5; the D is unclear. Germline lookup yields CDR1 SEHNR and CDR2 FQNEAQ (reference sequence). V was pared by 1 base and J by 5 bases, with 8 bases between. This CDR3 contains 13 residues. The CDR3 nucleotides are TGTGCCAGCAGCTTAGTGCGTGAGGAGACCCAGTACTTC. This sequence encodes CASSLVREETQYF.

This clone was seen only once. The chain is built from TRBV5-1 and TRBJ2-2; no clear D. V lost 0 bases, J lost 6 bases, and 6 bases lay in between. The germline V gene encodes CDR1 SGHRS and CDR2 YFSETQ. The CDR3 runs 13 residues. The CDR3 nucleotides read TGCGCCAGCAGCTTGGGGGGTCCCGGGGAGCTGTTTTTT. Its translation: CASSLGGPGELFF.

The chain joins TRBV10-3 to TRBJ1-2; D is unclear. The CDR3 contains 14 residues. Germline V gene data show CDR1 as ENHRY and CDR2 as SYGVKD. V dropped 3 bases and J dropped 4 bases, with 12 bases sitting between them. The CDR3 protein is CAISEAAYAYGYTF. DNA of the CDR3: TGTGCCATCAGTGAAGCAGCCTACGCCTATGGCTACACCTTC.

The chain uses TRBV4-3 and TRBJ1-2, with 7 bases lining up with TRBD1. The V and J ends lost 0 bases and 8 bases, in that order; junction bases with no gene match: 9. This CDR3 comprises 15 residues. Germline CDR1 reads LGHNA; CDR2 reads YSLEER. Here the CDR3 DNA reads TGCGCCAGCAGCCAAGAAAGGGGGCAGGGGACGGGCTACACCTTC. Protein product: CASSQERGQGTGYTF.

The chain couples TRBV28 to TRBJ2-3; the D is unclear. The germline V and J ends were trimmed by 4 bases and 0 bases, with 17 bases remaining between them. Per germline, CDR1 MDHEN and CDR2 SYDVKM. The CDR3 is 17 residues long. The CDR3 nucleotides are TGTGCCAGCAGTTCCCCCTCTAGAGTTATGAGCACAGATACGCAGTATTTT. Protein product: CASSSPSRVMSTDTQYF.

This clone was picked up a small number of times. The chain is built from TRBV28 and TRBJ1-2; a possible D gene is TRBD1 (5 bases). This CDR3 spans 14 amino acids. Deletions cut 4 bases from V and 4 bases from J, with 13 bases between. Germline assignment: CDR1 MDHEN and CDR2 SYDVKM. The CDR3 DNA follows: TGTGCCAGCAGTTCCATGTCAGGGACCTATGGCTACACCTTC. Translation: CASSSMSGTYGYTF.

The chain is built from TRBV6-1 and TRBJ1-6; unclear D gene. V lost 0 bases and J 9 bases, leaving 9 bases between the germline ends. Germline assignment: CDR1 MNHNS and CDR2 SASEGT. This CDR3 spans 14 amino acids. The CDR3 DNA is TGTGCCAGCAGTGAAGCGCGAGGTCGTTCACCCCTCCACTTT. Amino acids: CASSEARGRSPLHF.

The V call is TRBV11-3, the J call TRBJ2-3; a possible D gene is TRBD2 (6 bases). The V gene's germline CDR1 is SGHNT and CDR2 YENEEA. The germline V and J ends were trimmed by 7 bases and 2 bases, with 19 bases remaining between them. This CDR3 spans 16 amino acids. CDR3 sequence (DNA): TGTGCCAGCACCCATCTAGTCGGGGGTTACACAGATACGCAGTATTTT. Translating gives CASTHLVGGYTDTQYF.

The chain carries TRBV10-3 and TRBJ1-5; TRBD1 agrees at 7 bases. Germline V gene lookup returns CDR1 ENHRY and CDR2 SYGVKD. CDR3 length: 15 amino acids. The trim removed 10 bases at V and 3 bases at J, leaving 12 bases unmatched. The CDR3 here is CATAGGKGDNQPQHF. The CDR3 DNA sequence: TGTGCCACGGCAGGGGGAAAAGGGGACAATCAGCCCCAGCATTTT.

This chain links TRBV6-4 with TRBJ1-5; D unresolved. V gave up 4 bases and J gave up 0 bases, with 4 bases separating them. The CDR3 loop spans 13 amino acids. CDR1 MRHNA and CDR2 SNTAGT come from the germline V gene. In nucleotides, the CDR3 is TGTGCCAGCAGTGCGGGTAGCAATCAGCCCCAGCATTTT. Translating gives CASSAGSNQPQHF.

The chain carries TRBV5-1 and TRBJ1-1, with 9 bases matching TRBD1. CDR1 and CDR2 (germline): SGHRS, YFSETQ. The CDR3 runs 14 residues. Losses at the gene ends were 0 bases for V and 5 bases for J; bases not matched to a gene: 2. CDR3 in DNA: TGCGCCAGCAGCTTGGGACAGGGGGAGACTGAAGCTTTCTTT. It yields the protein CASSLGQGETEAFF.

This chain links TRBV7-3 with TRBJ1-3; D is perhaps TRBD1 (5 bases). CDR1 SGHTA and CDR2 FQGTGA come from the germline V gene. V was cut by 1 base and J by 7 bases, with 11 bases left in between. The CDR3 consists of 14 residues. CDR3 coding DNA: TGTGCCAGCAGCTTAAACCCCGGGGGGAACACCATATATTTT. Amino acid sequence: CASSLNPGGNTIYF.

This chain connects TRBV7-9 to TRBJ1-4; no reliable D call. Germline CDR1 and CDR2: SEHNR and FQNEAQ (reference sequence). The ends were cut back, 3 bases at V and 5 bases at J, with 13 bases in the middle. The CDR3 extends over 15 amino acids. This CDR3 reads CASSFIRRQNEKLFF. The DNA for the CDR3 is TGTGCCAGCAGCTTTATACGGCGCCAGAATGAAAAACTGTTTTTT. The full variable domain, completed using reference TRBV7-9 and TRBJ1-4, is DTGVSQNPRHKITKRGQNVTFRCDPISEHNRLYWYRQTLGQGPEFLTYFQNEAQLEKSRLLSDRFSAERPKGSFSTLEIQRTEQGDSAMYLCASSFIRRQNEKLFFGSGTQLSVL.

This chain connects TRBV27 to TRBJ1-2; unclear D gene. Trimming took 0 bases from V and 7 from J, leaving 18 bases between them. There are 16 residues in the CDR3. The germline V gene encodes CDR1 MNHEY and CDR2 SMNVEV (reference sequence). CDR3 protein: CASSLSGRGANFGYTF. As DNA, the CDR3 is TGTGCCAGCAGTTTATCCGGTAGAGGAGCAAATTTTGGCTACACCTTC.

CDR3 sequence: CASSSGAWSSYNEQFF. Here the CDR3 DNA reads TGTGCCAGTAGTAGCGGGGCCTGGAGTTCCTACAATGAGCAGTTCTTC. V is TRBV19 and J is TRBJ2-1, with D perhaps matching TRBD2 (6 bases). The germline V gene encodes CDR1 LNHDA and CDR2 SQIVND (reference sequence). V shed 4 bases and J shed 1 base, with 14 bases lying between them. The CDR3 spans 16 residues.

The chain combines TRBV11-3 with TRBJ2-1; TRBD1 matches at 7 bases. The CDR3 runs to 15 residues. J was trimmed by 4 bases and V by 5 bases; bases with no gene match: 8. CDR1 SGHNT and CDR2 YENEEA come from the germline V gene. This CDR3 reads CASSVLPGQYNEQFF. CDR3 bases: TGTGCCAGCAGCGTACTACCGGGACAGTACAATGAGCAGTTCTTC.

This sequence joins TRBV11-3 and TRBJ1-1; 8 nucleotides line up with TRBD1. CDR1 is SGHNT, CDR2 YENEEA, per germline. This CDR3 comprises 14 residues. V lost 3 bases and J lost 0; bases outside the gene matches: 0. The CDR3, as DNA: TGTGCCAGCAGCTTGGACAGGGTGAACACTGAAGCTTTCTTT. Its translation is CASSLDRVNTEAFF.

The chain is built from TRBV25-1 and TRBJ2-1; 16 bases align to TRBD2. V trimming: 6 bases; J trimming: 10 bases; junction bases outside the gene matches: 6. CDR3 length equals 15 residues. CDR1 and CDR2 (germline): MGHDK, SYGVNS. The CDR3 coding sequence is TGTGCCAGCAGGGAAGGGACTAGCGGGAGGGAGGAGCAGTTCTTC. Translating gives CASREGTSGREEQFF.

This clone occurred a few times. The chain joins TRBV2 to TRBJ1-2; D gene ambiguous. CDR3 length: 11 amino acids. V gave up 8 bases and J gave up 6 bases, with 10 bases separating them. From germline, CDR1 is SNHLY and CDR2 FYNNEI. The CDR3 spells CASALLDGYTF. CDR3 bases: TGTGCCAGCGCCCTGCTCGATGGCTACACCTTC.

The chain uses TRBV9 and TRBJ2-5, with no clear D. Germline V gene data show CDR1 as SGDLS and CDR2 as YYNGEE. The germline V and J ends were trimmed by 0 bases and 1 base, with 4 bases remaining between them. This CDR3 is built from 13 residues. Here the CDR3 DNA reads TGTGCCAGCAGCGTAGGCTTCCAAGAGACCCAGTACTTC. Its protein is CASSVGFQETQYF.

The V and J genes are TRBV25-1 and TRBJ1-6, with 7 bases lining up with TRBD1. The CDR3 consists of 16 residues. V was clipped by 4 bases and J by 6 bases; unmatched bases: 9. Per the germline V gene, CDR1 is MGHDK and CDR2 is SYGVNS. CDR3: CASSVLTGSANSPLHF. DNA for the CDR3: TGTGCCAGCAGTGTACTGACAGGGTCCGCTAATTCACCCCTCCACTTT.

The chain employs TRBV7-9 and TRBJ2-7; maybe TRBD2 (5 bases). Trimming took off 5 bases at V and 2 bases at J, with 10 bases between the two ends. Germline V lookup: CDR1 SEHNR, CDR2 FQNEAQ (reference sequence). CDR3 size: 13 residues. The CDR3, as DNA: TGTGCCAGCAGCCTTGGGAGAACCTACGAGCAGTACTTC. It is translated as CASSLGRTYEQYF.